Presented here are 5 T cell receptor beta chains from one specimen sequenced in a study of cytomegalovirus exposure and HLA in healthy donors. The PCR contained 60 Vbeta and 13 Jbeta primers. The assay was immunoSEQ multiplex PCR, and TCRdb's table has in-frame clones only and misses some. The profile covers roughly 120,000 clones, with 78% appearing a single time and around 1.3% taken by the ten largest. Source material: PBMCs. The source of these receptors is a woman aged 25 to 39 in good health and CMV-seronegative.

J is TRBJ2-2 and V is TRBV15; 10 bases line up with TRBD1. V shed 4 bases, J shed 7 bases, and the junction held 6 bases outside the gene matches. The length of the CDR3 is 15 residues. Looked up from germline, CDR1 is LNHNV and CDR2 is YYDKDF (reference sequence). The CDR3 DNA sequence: TGTGCCACCAGCACCCGGGACAGGGGATACGGGGAGCTGTTTTTT. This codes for CATSTRDRGYGELFF. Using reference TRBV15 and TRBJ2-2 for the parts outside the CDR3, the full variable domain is DAMVIQNPRYQVTQFGKPVTLSCSQTLNHNVMYWYQQKSSQAPKLLFHYYDKDFNNEADTPDNFQSRRPNTSFCFLDIRSPGLGDTAMYLCATSTRDRGYGELFFGEGSRLTVL.

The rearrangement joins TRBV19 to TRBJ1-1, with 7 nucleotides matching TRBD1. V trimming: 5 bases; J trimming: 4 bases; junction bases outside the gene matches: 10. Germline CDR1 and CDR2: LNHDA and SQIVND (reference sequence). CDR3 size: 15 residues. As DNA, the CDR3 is TGTGCCAGTAGTGACATACAGGGGTGGACCACTGAAGCTTTCTTT. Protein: CASSDIQGWTTEAFF.

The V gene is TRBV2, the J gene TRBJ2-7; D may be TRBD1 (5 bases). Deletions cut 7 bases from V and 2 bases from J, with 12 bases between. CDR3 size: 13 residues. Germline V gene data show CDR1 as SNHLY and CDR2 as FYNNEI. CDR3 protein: CASKATDTYEQYF. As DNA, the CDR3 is TGTGCCAGCAAAGCGACAGATACCTACGAGCAGTACTTC.

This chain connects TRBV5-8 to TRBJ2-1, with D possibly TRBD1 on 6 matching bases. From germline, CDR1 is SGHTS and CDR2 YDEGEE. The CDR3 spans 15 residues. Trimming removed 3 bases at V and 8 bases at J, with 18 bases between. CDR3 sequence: CASSWPGHPRDEQFF. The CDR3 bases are TGTGCCAGCAGCTGGCCGGGACACCCCCGCGATGAGCAGTTCTTC.

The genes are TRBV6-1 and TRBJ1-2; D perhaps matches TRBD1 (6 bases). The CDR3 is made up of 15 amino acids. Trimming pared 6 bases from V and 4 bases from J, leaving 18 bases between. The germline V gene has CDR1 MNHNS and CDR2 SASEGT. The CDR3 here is CASRKTGPQGYGYTF. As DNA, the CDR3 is TGTGCCAGCAGGAAGACAGGACCTCAGGGCTATGGCTACACCTTC.